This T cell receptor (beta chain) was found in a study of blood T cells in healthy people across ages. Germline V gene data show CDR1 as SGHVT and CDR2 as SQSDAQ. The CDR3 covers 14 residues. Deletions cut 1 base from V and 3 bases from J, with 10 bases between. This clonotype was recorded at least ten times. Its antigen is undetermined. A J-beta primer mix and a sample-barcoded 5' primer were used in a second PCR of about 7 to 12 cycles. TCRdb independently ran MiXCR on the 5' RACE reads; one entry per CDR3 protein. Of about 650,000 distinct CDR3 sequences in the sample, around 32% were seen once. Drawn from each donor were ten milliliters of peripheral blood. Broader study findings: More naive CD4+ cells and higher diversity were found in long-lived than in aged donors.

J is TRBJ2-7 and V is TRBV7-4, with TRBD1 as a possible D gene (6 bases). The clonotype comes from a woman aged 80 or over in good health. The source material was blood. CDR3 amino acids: CASSLVYRDYEQYF. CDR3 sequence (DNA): TGTGCCAGCAGCTTAGTTTACAGGGACTACGAGCAGTACTTC.